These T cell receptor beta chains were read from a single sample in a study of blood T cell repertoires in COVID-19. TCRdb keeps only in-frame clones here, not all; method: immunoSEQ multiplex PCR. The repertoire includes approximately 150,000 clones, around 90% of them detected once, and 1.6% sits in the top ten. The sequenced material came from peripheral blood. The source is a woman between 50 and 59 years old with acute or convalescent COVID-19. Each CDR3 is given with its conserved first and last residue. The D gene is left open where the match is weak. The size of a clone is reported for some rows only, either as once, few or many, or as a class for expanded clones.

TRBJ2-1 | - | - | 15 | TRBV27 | TGTGCCAGCAGCCCGATCCCGAGCTCCTACAATGAGCAGTTCTTC | CASSPIPSSYNEQFF
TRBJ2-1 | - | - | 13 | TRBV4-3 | TGCGCCAGCAGCCACCAATCCTACAATGAGCAGTTCTTC | CASSHQSYNEQFF
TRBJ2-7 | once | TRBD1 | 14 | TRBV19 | TGTGCCAGCTCCCGGGACAGGGAATCGGGCGAGCAGTACTTC | CASSRDRESGEQYF
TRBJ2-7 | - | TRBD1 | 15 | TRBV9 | TGTGCCAGCAGCGCGACAGGGGAAGGATCCTACGAGCAGTACTTC | CASSATGEGSYEQYF
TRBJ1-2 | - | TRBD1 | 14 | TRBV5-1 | TGCGCCAGCAGCGCCACACAGGGGGAGGGTGGCTACACCTTC | CASSATQGEGGYTF
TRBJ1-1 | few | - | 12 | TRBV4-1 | TGCGCCAGCAGGGGCTGGGCCACTGAAGCTTTCTTT | CASRGWATEAFF
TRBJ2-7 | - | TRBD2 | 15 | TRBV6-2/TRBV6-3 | TGTGCCAGCAGTTACTCGGGACTAGCAAGTTACGAGCAGTACTTC | CASSYSGLASYEQYF
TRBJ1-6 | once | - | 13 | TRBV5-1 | TGCGCCAGCAGAGGCAGGGATAATTCACCCCTCCACTTT | CASRGRDNSPLHF
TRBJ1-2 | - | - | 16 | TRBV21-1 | TGTGCCAGCAGCTCCCCGGGACAGGGGAGTGACTATGGCTACACCTTC | CASSSPGQGSDYGYTF
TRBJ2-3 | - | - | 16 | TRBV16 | TGTGCCAGCAGCCAATCTAGAGGGTCCCACACAGATACGCAGTATTTT | CASSQSRGSHTDTQYF
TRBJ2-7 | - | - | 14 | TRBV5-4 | TGTGCCAGCAGGAACCGGGACTCGACCTACGAGCAGTACTTC | CASRNRDSTYEQYF
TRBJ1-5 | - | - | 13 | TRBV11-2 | TGTGCCAGCAGCTTAGATCATGATCAGCCCCAGCATTTT | CASSLDHDQPQHF
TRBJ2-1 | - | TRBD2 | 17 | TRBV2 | TGTGCCAGCAGTGTAATCGGCAGCGGGAGTAACTACAATGAGCAGTTCTTC | CASSVIGSGSNYNEQFF
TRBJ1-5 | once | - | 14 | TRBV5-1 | TGCGCCAGCAGCTTAGCAGGGGGCAATCAGCCCCAGCATTTT | CASSLAGGNQPQHF
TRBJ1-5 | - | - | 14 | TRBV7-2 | TGTGCCAGCAGCTTAGTGGGAGATAATCAGCCCCAGCATTTT | CASSLVGDNQPQHF
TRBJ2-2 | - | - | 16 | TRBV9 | TGTGCCAGCAGCGTAGCTCAGGGGACGAACACCGGGGAGCTGTTTTTT | CASSVAQGTNTGELFF
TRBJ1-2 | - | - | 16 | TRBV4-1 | TGCGCCAGCAGCCGGGCCTACGGACAGACTCACTATGGCTACACCTTC | CASSRAYGQTHYGYTF
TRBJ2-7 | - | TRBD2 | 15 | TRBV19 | TGTGCCAGTAGGACGGCTAGCGGGAGCGTCGACGAGCAGTACTTC | CASRTASGSVDEQYF
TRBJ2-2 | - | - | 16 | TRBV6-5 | TGTGCCAGCAGTTACGTCCGGGAGAGAATGGCCGGGGAGCTGTTTTTT | CASSYVRERMAGELFF
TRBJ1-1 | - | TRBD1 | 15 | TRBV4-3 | TGCGCCAGCAGCCAAGATACAGGGGGGCGGACTGAAGCTTTCTTT | CASSQDTGGRTEAFF
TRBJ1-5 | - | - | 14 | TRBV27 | TGTGCCAGCAGCTTTACAGGGACCAATCAGCCCCAGCATTTT | CASSFTGTNQPQHF
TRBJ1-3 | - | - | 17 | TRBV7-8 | TGTGCCAGCAGCTTAGTGTCGGGGGTAGGGGCTGGAAACACCATATATTTT | CASSLVSGVGAGNTIYF
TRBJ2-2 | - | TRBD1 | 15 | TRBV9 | TGTGCCAGCAGCGTAGACAGGGGGAACACCGGGGAGCTGTTTTTT | CASSVDRGNTGELFF
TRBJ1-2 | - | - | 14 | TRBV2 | TGTGCCAGCAGATTAGACTTTTTTAACTATGGCTACACCTTC | CASRLDFFNYGYTF
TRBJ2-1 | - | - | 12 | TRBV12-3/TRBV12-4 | TGTGCCAGCAGTGCGACCCCGGGTGAGCAGTTCTTC | CASSATPGEQFF
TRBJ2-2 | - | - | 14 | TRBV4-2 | TGTGCCAGCAGCCAAGCCCAGTACACCGGGGAGCTGTTTTTT | CASSQAQYTGELFF
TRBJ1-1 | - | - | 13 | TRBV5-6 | TGTGCCAGCACCCTCGGGGTGGGTACTGAAGCTTTCTTT | CASTLGVGTEAFF
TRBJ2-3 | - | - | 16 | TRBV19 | TGTGCCAGTAGGGACGGGACAATCCTTAGCACAGATACGCAGTATTTT | CASRDGTILSTDTQYF
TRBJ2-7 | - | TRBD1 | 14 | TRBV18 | TGTGCCAGCTCATACCGGACAGGGGTGTACGAGCAGTACTTC | CASSYRTGVYEQYF
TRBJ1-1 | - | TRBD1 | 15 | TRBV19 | TGTGCCAGTAGTATAGTTGGACAGGGGTCCACTGAAGCTTTCTTT | CASSIVGQGSTEAFF
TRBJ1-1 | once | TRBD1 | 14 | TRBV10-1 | TGCGCCAGGAAATACAGGGGAAGGGCCACTGAAGCTTTCTTT | CARKYRGRATEAFF
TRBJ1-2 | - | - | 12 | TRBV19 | TGTGCCAGTACGGAGAGCTACTATGGCTACACCTTC | CASTESYYGYTF
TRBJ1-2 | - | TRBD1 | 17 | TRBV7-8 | TGTGCCAGCAGCTTCGGGTGGGGACAGGGGGAAGGGTATGGCTACACCTTC | CASSFGWGQGEGYGYTF
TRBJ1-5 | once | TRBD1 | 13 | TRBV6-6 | TGTGCCAGCAGCAGGGGGTACAATCAGCCCCAGCATTTT | CASSRGYNQPQHF
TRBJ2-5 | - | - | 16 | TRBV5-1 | TGCGCCAGCAGCTGGGGCCATAGGGGGTTTGGGGAGACCCAGTACTTC | CASSWGHRGFGETQYF
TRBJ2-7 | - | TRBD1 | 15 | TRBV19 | TGTGCCAGTAGTATGGACAGGGGGTTTCTCTACGAGCAGTACTTC | CASSMDRGFLYEQYF
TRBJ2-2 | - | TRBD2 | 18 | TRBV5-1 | TGCGCCAGCAGCTTGGGGAGCGGGAGCGGGGAGGGCACCGGGGAGCTGTTTTTT | CASSLGSGSGEGTGELFF
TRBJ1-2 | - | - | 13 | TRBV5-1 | TGCGCCAGCAGCTTGGGAATTTCGGAGGGCTACACCTTC | CASSLGISEGYTF
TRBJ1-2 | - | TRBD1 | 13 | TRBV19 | TGTGCCAGTAGAAATGACAGGGAACAAGGCTACACCTTC | CASRNDREQGYTF
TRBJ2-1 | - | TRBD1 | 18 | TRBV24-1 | TGTGCCACCAGTGGGGGGGCGGGACAGGGGAGCTCCTACAATGAGCAGTTCTTC | CATSGGAGQGSSYNEQFF
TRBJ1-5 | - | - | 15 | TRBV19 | TGTGCCAGTAGTAGGGAGGGAGGATCCAGCCAGCCCCAGCATTTT | CASSREGGSSQPQHF
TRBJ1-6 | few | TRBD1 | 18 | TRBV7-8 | TGTGCCAGCAGCTTCCCCGGGACAGGAGCAATGTGGGGTTCACCCCTCCACTTT | CASSFPGTGAMWGSPLHF